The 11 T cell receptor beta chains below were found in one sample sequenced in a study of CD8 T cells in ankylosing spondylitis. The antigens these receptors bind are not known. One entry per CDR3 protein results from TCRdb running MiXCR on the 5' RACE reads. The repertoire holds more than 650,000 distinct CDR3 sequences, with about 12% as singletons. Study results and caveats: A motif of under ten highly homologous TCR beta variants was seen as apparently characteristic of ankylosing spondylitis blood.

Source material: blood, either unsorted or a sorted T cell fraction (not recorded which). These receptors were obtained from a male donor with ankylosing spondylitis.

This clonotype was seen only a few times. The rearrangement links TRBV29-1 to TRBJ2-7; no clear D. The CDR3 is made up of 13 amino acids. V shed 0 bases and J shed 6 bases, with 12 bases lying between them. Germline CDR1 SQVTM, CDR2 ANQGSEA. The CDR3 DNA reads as TGCAGCGTTGAAGATTTGCCGGGCGGCGAGCAGTACTTC. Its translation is CSVEDLPGGEQYF.

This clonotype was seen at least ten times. This chain's CDR3 is CSATLSGDSYEQYF. CDR3 DNA sequence: TGCAGTGCAACATTAAGCGGCGACTCCTACGAGCAGTACTTC. The chain links TRBV20-1 to TRBJ2-7, with D perhaps TRBD2 (5 bases). CDR1 is DFQATT and CDR2 is SNEGSKA in the germline V gene (reference sequence). Trimming stripped 6 bases from V and 0 bases from J, with 15 bases between. This CDR3 comprises 14 residues.

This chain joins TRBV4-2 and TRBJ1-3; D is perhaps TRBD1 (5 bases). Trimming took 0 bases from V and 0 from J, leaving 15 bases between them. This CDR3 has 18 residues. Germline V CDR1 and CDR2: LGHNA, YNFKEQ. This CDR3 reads CASSQEGTGRISGNTIYF. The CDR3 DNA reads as TGTGCCAGCAGCCAAGAAGGGACGGGCAGAATCTCTGGAAACACCATATATTTT.

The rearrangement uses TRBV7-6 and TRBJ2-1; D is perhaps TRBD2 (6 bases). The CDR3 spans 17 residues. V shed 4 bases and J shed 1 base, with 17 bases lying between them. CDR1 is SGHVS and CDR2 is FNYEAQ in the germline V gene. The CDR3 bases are TGTGCCAGCAGCTCAGAACGGACTACCCAGTCCTACAATGAGCAGTTCTTC. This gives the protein CASSSERTTQSYNEQFF.

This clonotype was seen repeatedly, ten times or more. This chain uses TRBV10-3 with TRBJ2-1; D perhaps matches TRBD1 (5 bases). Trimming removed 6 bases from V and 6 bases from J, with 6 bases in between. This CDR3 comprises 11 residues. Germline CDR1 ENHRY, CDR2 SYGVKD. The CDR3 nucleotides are TGTGCCATCAGGGGGCCCAATGAGCAGTTCTTC. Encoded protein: CAIRGPNEQFF.

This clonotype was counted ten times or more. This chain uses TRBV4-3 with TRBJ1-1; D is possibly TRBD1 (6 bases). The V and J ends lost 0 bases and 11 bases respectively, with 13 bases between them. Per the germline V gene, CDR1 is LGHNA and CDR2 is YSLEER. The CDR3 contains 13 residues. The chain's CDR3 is CASSQDPLRGAFF. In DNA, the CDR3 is TGCGCCAGCAGCCAAGATCCCCTTAGGGGGGCTTTCTTT.

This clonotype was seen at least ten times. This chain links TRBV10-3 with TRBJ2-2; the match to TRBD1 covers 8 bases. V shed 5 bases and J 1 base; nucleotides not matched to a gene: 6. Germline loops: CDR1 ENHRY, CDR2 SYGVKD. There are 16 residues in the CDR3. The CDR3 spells CAISIGQGQNTGELFF. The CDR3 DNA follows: TGTGCCATCAGTATCGGACAGGGACAGAACACCGGGGAGCTGTTTTTT.

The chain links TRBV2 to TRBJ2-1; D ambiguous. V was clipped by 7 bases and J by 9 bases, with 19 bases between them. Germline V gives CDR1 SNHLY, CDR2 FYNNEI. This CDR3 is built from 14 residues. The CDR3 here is CASTLDLSGGEQFF. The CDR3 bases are TGTGCCAGCACTCTCGACCTGTCTGGCGGTGAGCAGTTCTTC.

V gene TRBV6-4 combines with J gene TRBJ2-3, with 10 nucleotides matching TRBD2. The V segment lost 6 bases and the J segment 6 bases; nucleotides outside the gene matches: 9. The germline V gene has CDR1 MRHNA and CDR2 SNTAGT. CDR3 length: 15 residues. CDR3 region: CASRLTSGAMDTQYF. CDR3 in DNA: TGTGCCAGCAGATTAACTAGCGGGGCTATGGATACGCAGTATTTT.

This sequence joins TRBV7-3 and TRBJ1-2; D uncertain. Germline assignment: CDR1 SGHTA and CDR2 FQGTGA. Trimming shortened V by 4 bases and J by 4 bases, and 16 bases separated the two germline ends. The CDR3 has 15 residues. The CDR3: CASSSTGRNRYGYTF. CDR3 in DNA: TGTGCCAGCAGCTCGACCGGGCGGAATCGCTATGGCTACACCTTC.

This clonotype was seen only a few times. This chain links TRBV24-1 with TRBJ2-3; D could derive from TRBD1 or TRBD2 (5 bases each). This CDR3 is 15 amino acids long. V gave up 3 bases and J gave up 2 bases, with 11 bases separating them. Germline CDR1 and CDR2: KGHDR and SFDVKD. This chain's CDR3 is CATSDPGAHTDTQYF. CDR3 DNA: TGTGCCACCAGTGATCCCGGGGCCCACACAGATACGCAGTATTTT.